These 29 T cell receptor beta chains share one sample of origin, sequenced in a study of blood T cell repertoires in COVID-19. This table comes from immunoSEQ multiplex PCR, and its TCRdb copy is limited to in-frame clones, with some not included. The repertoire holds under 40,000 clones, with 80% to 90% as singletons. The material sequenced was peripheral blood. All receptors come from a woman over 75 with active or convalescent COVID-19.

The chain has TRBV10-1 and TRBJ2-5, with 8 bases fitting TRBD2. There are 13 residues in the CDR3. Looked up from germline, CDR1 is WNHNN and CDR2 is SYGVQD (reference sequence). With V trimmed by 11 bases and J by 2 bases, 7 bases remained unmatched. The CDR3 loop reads CAHRGGPQETQYF. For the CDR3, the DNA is TGCGCCCACCGGGGGGGACCACAAGAGACCCAGTACTTC.

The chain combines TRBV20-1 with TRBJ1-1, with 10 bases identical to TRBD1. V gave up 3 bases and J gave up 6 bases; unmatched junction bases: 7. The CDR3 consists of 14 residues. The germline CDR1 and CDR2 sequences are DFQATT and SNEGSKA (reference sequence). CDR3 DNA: TGCAGTGCTAGTGAGGGGACAGGGGAGCCTGAAGCTTTCTTT. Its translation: CSASEGTGEPEAFF.

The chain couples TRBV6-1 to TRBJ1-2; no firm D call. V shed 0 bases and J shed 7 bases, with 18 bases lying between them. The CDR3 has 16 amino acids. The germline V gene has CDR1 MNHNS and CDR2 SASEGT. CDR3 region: CASSEALAGLLGGYTF. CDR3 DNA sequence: TGTGCCAGCAGTGAAGCCCTGGCCGGCCTTCTAGGTGGCTACACCTTC.

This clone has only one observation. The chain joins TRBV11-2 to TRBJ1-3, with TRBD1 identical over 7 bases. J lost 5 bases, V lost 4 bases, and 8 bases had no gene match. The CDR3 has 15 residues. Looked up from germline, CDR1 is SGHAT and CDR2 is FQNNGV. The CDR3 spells CASSWTTGPRNTIYF. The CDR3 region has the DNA TGTGCCAGCAGCTGGACGACAGGGCCTAGAAACACCATATATTTT.

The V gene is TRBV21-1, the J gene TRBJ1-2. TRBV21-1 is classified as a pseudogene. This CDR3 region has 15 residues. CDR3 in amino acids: CASIGGGGADYGYTF. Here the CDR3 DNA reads TGTGCCAGCATAGGTGGGGGGGGCGCGGACTATGGCTACACCTTC.

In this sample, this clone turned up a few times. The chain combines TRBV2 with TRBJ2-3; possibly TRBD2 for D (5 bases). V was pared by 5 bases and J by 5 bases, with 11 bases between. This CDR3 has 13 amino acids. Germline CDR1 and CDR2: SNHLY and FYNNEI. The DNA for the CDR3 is TGTGCCAGCAGTAGGACTCGGGGAGATACGCAGTATTTT. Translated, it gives CASSRTRGDTQYF.

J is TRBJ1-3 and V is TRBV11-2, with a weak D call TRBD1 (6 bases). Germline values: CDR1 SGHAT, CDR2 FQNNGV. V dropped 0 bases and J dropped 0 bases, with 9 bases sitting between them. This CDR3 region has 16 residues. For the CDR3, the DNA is TGTGCCAGCAGCTTAGATACAGGGTACTCTGGAAACACCATATATTTT. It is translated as CASSLDTGYSGNTIYF.

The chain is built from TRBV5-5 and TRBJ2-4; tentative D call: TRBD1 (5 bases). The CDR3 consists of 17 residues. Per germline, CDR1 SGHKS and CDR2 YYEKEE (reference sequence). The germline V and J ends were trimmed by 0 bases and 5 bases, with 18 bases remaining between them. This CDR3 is CASSLAGFFPRENIQYF. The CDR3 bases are TGTGCCAGCAGCTTGGCCGGTTTTTTTCCCAGGGAAAACATTCAGTACTTC.

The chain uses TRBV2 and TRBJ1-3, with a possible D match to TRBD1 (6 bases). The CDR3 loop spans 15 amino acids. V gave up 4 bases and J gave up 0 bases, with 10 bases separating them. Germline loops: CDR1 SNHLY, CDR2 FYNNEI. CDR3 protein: CASSVVRGSGNTIYF. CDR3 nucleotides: TGTGCCAGCAGTGTAGTCAGGGGCTCTGGAAACACCATATATTTT.

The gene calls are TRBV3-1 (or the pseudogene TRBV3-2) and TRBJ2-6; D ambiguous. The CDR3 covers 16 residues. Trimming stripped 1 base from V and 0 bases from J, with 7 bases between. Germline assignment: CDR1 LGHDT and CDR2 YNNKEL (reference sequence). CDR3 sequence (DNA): TGTGCCAGCAGCCAAGTGGGCTCCTCTGGGGCCAACGTCCTGACTTTC. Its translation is CASSQVGSSGANVLTF.

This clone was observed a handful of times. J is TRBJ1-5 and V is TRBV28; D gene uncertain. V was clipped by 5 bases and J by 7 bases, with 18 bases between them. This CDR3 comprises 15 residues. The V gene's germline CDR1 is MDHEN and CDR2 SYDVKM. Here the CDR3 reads CASSPPSRGSQPQHF. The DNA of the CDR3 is TGTGCCAGCAGTCCCCCATCGCGAGGGAGCCAGCCCCAGCATTTT.

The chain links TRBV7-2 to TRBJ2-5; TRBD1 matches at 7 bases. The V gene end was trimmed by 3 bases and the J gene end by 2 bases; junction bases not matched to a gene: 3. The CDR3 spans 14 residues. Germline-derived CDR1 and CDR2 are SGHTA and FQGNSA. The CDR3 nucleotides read TGTGCCAGCAGCTTCCCGGGACAGCAAGAGACCCAGTACTTC. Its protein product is CASSFPGQQETQYF.

The CDR3 is CASRLLVSYNEQFF. CDR3 DNA: TGTGCCAGCAGACTACTAGTCTCCTACAATGAGCAGTTCTTC. The V call is TRBV2, the J call TRBJ2-1; possibly TRBD2 for D (5 bases). Per the germline V gene, CDR1 is SNHLY and CDR2 is FYNNEI. V lost 6 bases and J 0 bases, leaving 9 bases between the germline ends. This CDR3 contains 14 residues.

The CDR3 DNA reads TGCGCCAGCAGCCAGGGGACAGTAGCAGGCGAGCAGTACTTC. Translation: CASSQGTVAGEQYF. The V gene is TRBV5-1, the J gene TRBJ2-7, with TRBD1 matching 7 bases. Germline loops: CDR1 SGHRS, CDR2 YFSETQ. The CDR3 is made up of 14 amino acids. Trimming cost V 4 bases and J 6 bases; bases outside gene matches: 10.

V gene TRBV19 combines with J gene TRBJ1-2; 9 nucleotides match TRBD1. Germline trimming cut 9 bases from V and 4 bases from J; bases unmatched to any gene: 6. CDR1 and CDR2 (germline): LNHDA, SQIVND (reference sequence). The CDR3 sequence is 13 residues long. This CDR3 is CASLKTGGYGYTF. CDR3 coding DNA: TGTGCCAGCCTGAAGACAGGGGGCTATGGCTACACCTTC.

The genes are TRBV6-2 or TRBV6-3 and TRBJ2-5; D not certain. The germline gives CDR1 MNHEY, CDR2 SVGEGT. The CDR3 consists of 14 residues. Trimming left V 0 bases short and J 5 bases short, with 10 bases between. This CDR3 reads CASSYSAEPETQYF. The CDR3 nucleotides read TGTGCCAGCAGTTACTCTGCGGAGCCCGAGACCCAGTACTTC.

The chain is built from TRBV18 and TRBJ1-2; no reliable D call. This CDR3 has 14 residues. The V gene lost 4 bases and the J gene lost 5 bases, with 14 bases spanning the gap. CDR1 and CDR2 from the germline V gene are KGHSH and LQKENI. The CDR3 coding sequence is TGTGCCAGCTCACTGACCACTAGCGAATATGGCTACACCTTC. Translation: CASSLTTSEYGYTF.

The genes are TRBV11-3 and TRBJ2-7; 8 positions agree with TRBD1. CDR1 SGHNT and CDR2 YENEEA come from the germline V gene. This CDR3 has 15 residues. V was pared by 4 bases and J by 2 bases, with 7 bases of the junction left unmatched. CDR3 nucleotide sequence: TGTGCCAGCAGCTCTAAAGGGACAGGTCCCTACGAGCAGTACTTC. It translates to CASSSKGTGPYEQYF.

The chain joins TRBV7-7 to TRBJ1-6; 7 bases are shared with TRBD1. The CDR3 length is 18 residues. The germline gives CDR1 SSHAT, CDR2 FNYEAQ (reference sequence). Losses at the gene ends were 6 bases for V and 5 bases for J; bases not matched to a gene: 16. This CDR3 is CASSSPGDREKDNSPLHF. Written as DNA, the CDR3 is TGTGCCAGCAGTAGCCCGGGTGACAGGGAGAAGGATAATTCACCCCTCCACTTT.

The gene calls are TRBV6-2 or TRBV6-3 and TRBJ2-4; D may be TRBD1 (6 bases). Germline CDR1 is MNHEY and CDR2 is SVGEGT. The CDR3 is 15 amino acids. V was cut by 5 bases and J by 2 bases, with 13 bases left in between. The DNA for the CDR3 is TGTGCCAGCAGTCCCTGGGACAAATCCAAAAACATTCAGTACTTC. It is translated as CASSPWDKSKNIQYF.

The chain's CDR3 is CAISDPSYNEQFF. The CDR3 DNA is TGTGCCATCAGCGATCCGAGCTACAATGAGCAGTTCTTC. The chain employs TRBV10-3 and TRBJ2-1; D not certain. The germline CDR1 and CDR2 sequences are ENHRY and SYGVKD. Between the trimmed V and J ends, which lost 6 bases and 3 bases, there was a span of 9 bases. The CDR3 consists of 13 residues.

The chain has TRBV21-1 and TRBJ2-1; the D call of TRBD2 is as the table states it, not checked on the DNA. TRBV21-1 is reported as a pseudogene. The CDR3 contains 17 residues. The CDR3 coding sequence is TGTGCCAGCAGCTTCCGCCGACTAGCTTGGACATATAATGAGCAGTTCTTC. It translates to CASSFRRLAWTYNEQFF.

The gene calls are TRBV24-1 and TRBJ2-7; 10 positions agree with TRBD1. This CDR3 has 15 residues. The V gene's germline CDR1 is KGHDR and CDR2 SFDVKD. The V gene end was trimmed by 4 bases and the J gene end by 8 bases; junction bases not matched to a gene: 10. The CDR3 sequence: CATSDPGTGVPKQYF. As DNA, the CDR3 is TGTGCCACCAGTGACCCCGGGACAGGGGTCCCCAAGCAGTACTTC.

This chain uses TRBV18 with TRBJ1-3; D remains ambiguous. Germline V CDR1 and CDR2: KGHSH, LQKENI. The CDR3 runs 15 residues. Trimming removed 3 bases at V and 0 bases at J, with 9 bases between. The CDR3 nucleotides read TGTGCCAGCTCACCGACACGAAGCTCTGGAAACACCATATATTTT. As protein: CASSPTRSSGNTIYF.

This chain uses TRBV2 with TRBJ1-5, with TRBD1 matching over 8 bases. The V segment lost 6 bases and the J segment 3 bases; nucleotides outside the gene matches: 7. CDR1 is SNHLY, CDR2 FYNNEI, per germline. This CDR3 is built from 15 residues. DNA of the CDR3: TGTGCCAGCAGATGGACAGGGCCTTCCAATCAGCCCCAGCATTTT. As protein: CASRWTGPSNQPQHF.

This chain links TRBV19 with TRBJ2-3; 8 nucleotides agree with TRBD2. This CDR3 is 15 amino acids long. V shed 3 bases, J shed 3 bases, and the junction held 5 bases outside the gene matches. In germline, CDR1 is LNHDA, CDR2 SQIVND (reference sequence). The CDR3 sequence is CASSISQRGTDTQYF. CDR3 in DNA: TGTGCCAGTAGTATTTCTCAGCGGGGGACAGATACGCAGTATTTT.

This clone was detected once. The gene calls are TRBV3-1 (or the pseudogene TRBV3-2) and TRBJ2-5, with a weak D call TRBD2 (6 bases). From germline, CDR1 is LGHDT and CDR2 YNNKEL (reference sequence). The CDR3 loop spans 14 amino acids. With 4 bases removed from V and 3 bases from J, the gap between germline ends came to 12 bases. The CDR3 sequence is CASSLWGGEETQYF. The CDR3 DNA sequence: TGTGCCAGCAGCCTTTGGGGCGGGGAAGAGACCCAGTACTTC.

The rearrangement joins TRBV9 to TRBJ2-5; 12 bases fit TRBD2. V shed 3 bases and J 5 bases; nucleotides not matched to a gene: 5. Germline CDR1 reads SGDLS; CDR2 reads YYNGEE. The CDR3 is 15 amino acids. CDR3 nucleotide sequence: TGTGCCAGCAGCGCGTCGACTAGCGGGAGTGAGACCCAGTACTTC. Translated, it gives CASSASTSGSETQYF.

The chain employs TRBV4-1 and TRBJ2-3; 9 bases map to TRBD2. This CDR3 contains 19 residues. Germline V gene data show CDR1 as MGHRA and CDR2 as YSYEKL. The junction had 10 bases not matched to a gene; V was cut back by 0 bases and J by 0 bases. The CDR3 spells CASSQEAGLADTSTDTQYF. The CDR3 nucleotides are TGCGCCAGCAGCCAAGAAGCGGGACTAGCAGATACTAGCACAGATACGCAGTATTTT.